The sequence of this T cell receptor beta chain was determined in a study of T cell responses to AZD1222 COVID-19 vaccine. Measured with immunoSEQ multiplex PCR; TCRdb has only the in-frame clones, and not every one. The sample records about 110,000 clones, about 90% being singletons. This CDR3 spans 12 amino acids. Germline V lookup: CDR1 MNHEY, CDR2 SVGEGT. Trimming took 10 bases from V and 6 from J, leaving 16 bases between them. This clonotype originated in an adult who received the AZD1222 COVID-19 vaccine. Source: peripheral blood, taken 28 days after the second AZD1222 dose. The rearrangement uses TRBV6-2 or TRBV6-3 and TRBJ2-7; D remains ambiguous. The CDR3 loop reads CATCPGTSEQYF. The CDR3 DNA is TGTGCCACCTGCCCCGGAACGAGCGAGCAGTACTTC.